The next 5 T cell receptor beta chains were all read from a single sample in a study of beta chain features in type 1 diabetes. The sequenced template was cDNA made from the entire isolated RNA. Here immunoSEQ multiplex PCR was the method, and the copy in TCRdb shows in-frame clones only, minus some. This table has 300,000 or so clones, 8% appearing once. Source material: central memory CD4+ T cells from blood. These receptors originate from a woman under 30 in good health.

This chain connects TRBV4-2 to TRBJ1-1; D is unresolved. Germline values: CDR1 LGHNA, CDR2 YNFKEQ. Between the trimmed V and J ends, which lost 0 bases and 10 bases, there was a span of 18 bases. The CDR3 has 15 amino acids. The CDR3 DNA follows: TGTGCCAGCAGCCAAGATTTATCGGGGTCCAGCGTAGCTTTCTTT. Its translation is CASSQDLSGSSVAFF.

The CDR3 sequence is CASSSQGQGASYEQYF. The CDR3 DNA follows: TGCGCCAGCAGCTCCCAGGGGCAGGGGGCTAGCTACGAGCAGTACTTC. This rearrangement joins TRBV5-1 to TRBJ2-7, with TRBD1 matching 8 bases. The CDR3 sequence is 16 residues long. Germline loops: CDR1 SGHRS, CDR2 YFSETQ. The trim removed 3 bases at V and 3 bases at J, leaving 11 bases unmatched.

There are a few counts of this clone. The gene calls are TRBV4-1 and TRBJ2-1; 11 bases match TRBD2. CDR1 is MGHRA and CDR2 is YSYEKL in the germline V gene. This CDR3 comprises 17 residues. Trimming cost V 6 bases and J 5 bases; bases outside gene matches: 12. The CDR3: CASSRSWGLAANNEQFF. CDR3 sequence (DNA): TGCGCCAGCAGTCGGAGTTGGGGACTAGCGGCCAACAATGAGCAGTTCTTC.

In its sample, this clone was seen a few times. The chain couples TRBV7-9 to TRBJ1-2; maybe TRBD1 (6 bases). The germline gives CDR1 SEHNR, CDR2 FQNEAQ (reference sequence). The CDR3 loop spans 13 amino acids. V lost 5 bases and J 3 bases, leaving 10 bases between the germline ends. The CDR3 bases are TGTGCCAGCAGCCAGGACAGAGACTATGGCTACACCTTC. It is translated as CASSQDRDYGYTF. The full variable domain, with the rest looked up from reference TRBV7-9 and TRBJ1-2, is DTGVSQNPRHKITKRGQNVTFRCDPISEHNRLYWYRQTLGQGPEFLTYFQNEAQLEKSRLLSDRFSAERPKGSFSTLEIQRTEQGDSAMYLCASSQDRDYGYTFGSGTRLTVV.

This clone has just a few counts. The rearrangement uses TRBV2 and TRBJ2-2, with 7 bases identical to TRBD1. J gave up 1 base and V 7 bases, and 6 bases lay outside the gene matches. The CDR3 contains 15 residues. Per the germline V gene, CDR1 is SNHLY and CDR2 is FYNNEI. The CDR3 DNA reads TGTGCCAGCAAAGCGACAGGGATGAACACCGGGGAGCTGTTTTTT. Translation: CASKATGMNTGELFF.